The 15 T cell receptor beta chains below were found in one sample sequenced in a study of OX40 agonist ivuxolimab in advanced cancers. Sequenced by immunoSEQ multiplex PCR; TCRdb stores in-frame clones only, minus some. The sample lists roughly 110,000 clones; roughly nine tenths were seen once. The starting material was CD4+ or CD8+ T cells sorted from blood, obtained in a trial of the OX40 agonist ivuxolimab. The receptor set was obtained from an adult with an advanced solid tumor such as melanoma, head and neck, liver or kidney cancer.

CDR3 coding DNA: TGTGCTAGCTCGTCGGGAGGCGAGACCCAGTACTTC. Translating gives CASSSGGETQYF. The rearrangement uses TRBV7-7 and TRBJ2-5; TRBD2 matches at 7 bases. The CDR3 sequence is 12 residues long. Germline loops: CDR1 SSHAT, CDR2 FNYEAQ (reference sequence).

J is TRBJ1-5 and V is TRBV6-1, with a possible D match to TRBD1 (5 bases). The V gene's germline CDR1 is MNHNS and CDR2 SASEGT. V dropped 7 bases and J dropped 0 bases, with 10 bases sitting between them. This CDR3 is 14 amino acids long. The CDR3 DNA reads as TGTGCCAGCAAGGCAGGGTATAGCAATCAGCCCCAGCATTTT. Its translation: CASKAGYSNQPQHF.

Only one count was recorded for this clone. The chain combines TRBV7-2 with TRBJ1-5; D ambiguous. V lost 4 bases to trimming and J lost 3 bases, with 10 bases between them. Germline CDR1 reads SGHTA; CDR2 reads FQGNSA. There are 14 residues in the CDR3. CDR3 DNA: TGTGCCAGCAGCTCTAACAGCCCCAATCAGCCCCAGCATTTT. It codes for CASSSNSPNQPQHF.

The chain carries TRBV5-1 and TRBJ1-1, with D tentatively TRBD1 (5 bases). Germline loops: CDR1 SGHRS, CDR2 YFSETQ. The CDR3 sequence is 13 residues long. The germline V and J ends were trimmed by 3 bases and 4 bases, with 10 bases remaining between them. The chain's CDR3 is CASSSWGGTEAFF. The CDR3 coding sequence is TGCGCCAGCAGCTCCTGGGGGGGCACTGAAGCTTTCTTT.

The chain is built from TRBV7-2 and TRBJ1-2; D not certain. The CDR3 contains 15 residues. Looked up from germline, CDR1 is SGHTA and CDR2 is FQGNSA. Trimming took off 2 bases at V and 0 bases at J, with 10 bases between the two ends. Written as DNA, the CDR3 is TGTGCCAGCAGCTTACTTGTCGGGGCTAACTATGGCTACACCTTC. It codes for CASSLLVGANYGYTF.

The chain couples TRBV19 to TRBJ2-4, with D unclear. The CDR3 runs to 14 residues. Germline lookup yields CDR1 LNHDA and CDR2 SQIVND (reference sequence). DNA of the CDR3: TGTGCTAGTGGGGTTCCCCTAGCCAAAAACATTCAGTACTTC. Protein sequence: CASGVPLAKNIQYF.

The CDR3 sequence is CSAEGNQPQHF. CDR3 DNA sequence: TGCAGTGCTGAGGGAAATCAGCCCCAGCATTTT. V usage is TRBV20-1 and J usage is TRBJ1-5; D remains ambiguous. Germline CDR1 and CDR2: DFQATT and SNEGSKA (reference sequence). V was trimmed by 5 bases and J by 4 bases, leaving 6 bases between them. This CDR3 is 11 amino acids long.

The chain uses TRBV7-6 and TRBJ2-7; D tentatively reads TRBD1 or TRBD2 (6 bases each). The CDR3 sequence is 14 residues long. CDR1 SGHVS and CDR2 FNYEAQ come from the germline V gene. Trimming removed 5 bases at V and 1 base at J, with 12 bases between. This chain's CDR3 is CASSTGGGSYEQYF. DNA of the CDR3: TGTGCCAGCAGCACAGGAGGGGGGTCCTACGAGCAGTACTTC.

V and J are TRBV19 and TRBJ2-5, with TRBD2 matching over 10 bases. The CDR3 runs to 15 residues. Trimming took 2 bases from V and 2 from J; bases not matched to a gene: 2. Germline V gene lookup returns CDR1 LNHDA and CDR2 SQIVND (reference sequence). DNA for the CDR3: TGTGCCAGTAGTATAAGGACTAGCGGACAAGAGACCCAGTACTTC. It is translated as CASSIRTSGQETQYF. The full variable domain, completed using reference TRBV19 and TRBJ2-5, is DGGITQSPKYLFRKEGQNVTLSCEQNLNHDAMYWYRQDPGQGLRLIYYSQIVNDFQKGDIAEGYSVSREKKESFPLTVTSAQKNPTAFYLCASSIRTSGQETQYFGPGTRLLVL.

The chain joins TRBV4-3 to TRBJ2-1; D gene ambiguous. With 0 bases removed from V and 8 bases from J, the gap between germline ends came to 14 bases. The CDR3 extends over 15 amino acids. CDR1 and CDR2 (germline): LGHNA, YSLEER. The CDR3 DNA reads TGCGCCAGCAGCCAAGAGTCGAGGACCGAACATGAGCAGTTCTTC. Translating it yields CASSQESRTEHEQFF.

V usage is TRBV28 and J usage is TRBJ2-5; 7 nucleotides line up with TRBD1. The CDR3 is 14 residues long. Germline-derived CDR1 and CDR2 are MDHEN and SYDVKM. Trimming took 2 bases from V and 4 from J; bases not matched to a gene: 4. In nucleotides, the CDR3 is TGTGCCAGCAGTTTACGACAGGGTACAGAGACCCAGTACTTC. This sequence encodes CASSLRQGTETQYF. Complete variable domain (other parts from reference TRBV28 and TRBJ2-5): DVKVTQSSRYLVKRTGEKVFLECVQDMDHENMFWYRQDPGLGLRLIYFSYDVKMKEKGDIPEGYSVSREKKERFSLILESASTNQTSMYLCASSLRQGTETQYFGPGTRLLVL.

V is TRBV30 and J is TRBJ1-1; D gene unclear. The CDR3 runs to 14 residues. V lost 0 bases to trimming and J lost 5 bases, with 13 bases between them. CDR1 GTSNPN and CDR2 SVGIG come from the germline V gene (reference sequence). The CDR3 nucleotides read TGTGCCTGGAGTGTAATGAGGGTCGGGACTGAAGCTTTCTTT. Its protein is CAWSVMRVGTEAFF.

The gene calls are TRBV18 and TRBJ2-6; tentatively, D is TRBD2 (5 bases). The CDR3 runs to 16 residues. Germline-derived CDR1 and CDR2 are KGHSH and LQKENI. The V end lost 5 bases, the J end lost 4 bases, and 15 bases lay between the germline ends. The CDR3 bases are TGTGCCAGCTCAGGGGAATGGACGGGAGGGGCCAACGTCCTGACTTTC. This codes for CASSGEWTGGANVLTF. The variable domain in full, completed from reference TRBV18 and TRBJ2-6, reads NAGVMQNPRHLVRRRGQEARLRCSPMKGHSHVYWYRQLPEEGLKFMVYLQKENIIDESGMPKERFSAEFPKEGPSILRIQQVVRGDSAAYFCASSGEWTGGANVLTFGAGSRLTVL.

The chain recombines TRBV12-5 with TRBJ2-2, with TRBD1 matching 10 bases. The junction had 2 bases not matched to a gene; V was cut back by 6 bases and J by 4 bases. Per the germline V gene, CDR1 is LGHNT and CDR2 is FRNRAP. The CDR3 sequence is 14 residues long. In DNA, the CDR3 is TGTGCTAGTGGCCGGACAGGGGGCACCGGGGAGCTGTTTTTT. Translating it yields CASGRTGGTGELFF. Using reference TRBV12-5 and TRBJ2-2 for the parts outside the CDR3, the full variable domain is DARVTQTPRHKVTEMGQEVTMRCQPILGHNTVFWYRQTMMQGLELLAYFRNRAPLDDSGMPKDRFSAEMPDATLATLKIQPSEPRDSAVYFCASGRTGGTGELFFGEGSRLTVL.

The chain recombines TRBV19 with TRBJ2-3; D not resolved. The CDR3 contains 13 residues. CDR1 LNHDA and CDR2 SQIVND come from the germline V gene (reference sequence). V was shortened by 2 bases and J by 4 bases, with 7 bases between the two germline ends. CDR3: CASSISVADTQYF. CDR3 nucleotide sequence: TGTGCCAGTAGTATATCGGTTGCAGATACGCAGTATTTT.